The sequence of this T cell receptor beta chain was determined in a study of CD8+ T cells in alopecia areata. The wider study: Tofacitinib therapy lasting 6 to 18 months was followed by 6 months off drug. The share of scalp area affected provided the severity score for treated patients. Findings and limits, study-wide: Numerous clones, expanded in lesions, remained in scalp and blood during tofacitinib.

Treatment noted: oral pan-JAK inhibitor, 5-10 mg twice daily. Obtained from alopecia areata patients were lesional scalp punch biopsies along with peripheral blood. Sequencing relied on a cDNA template that was reverse transcribed from extracted RNA. Libraries were prepared by immunoSEQ multiplex PCR; TCRdb keeps only in-frame clonotypes and omits some of them. The sample includes approximately 300,000 clones, 58% seen only once; the top ten take around 1.7%. The germline gives CDR1 SGHDN, CDR2 FVKESK. This CDR3 spans 11 amino acids. V was trimmed by 3 bases and J by 6 bases, leaving 6 bases between them. This clone was observed a few times. Its antigen is unknown. Additional DNA sequences in this sample encode the identical CDR3.

The rearrangement uses TRBV14 and TRBJ2-7; no reliable D call. Sequenced here: CD4+ T cells sorted from blood, sampled at week 24, from a patient treated with tofacitinib. The receptor's source is a human donor with alopecia areata. The CDR3 here is CASSQLGEQYF. The CDR3 DNA follows: TGTGCCAGCAGCCAGCTCGGCGAGCAGTACTTC. Looking up the rest from reference TRBV14 and TRBJ2-7 gives the full variable domain: EAGVTQFPSHSVIEKGQTVTLRCDPISGHDNLYWYRRVMGKEIKFLLHFVKESKQDESGMPNNRFLAERTGGTYSTLKVQPAELEDSGVYFCASSQLGEQYFGPGTRLTVT.